This TCR beta chain is from a study of T-cell memory formation after mild COVID-19. About the study: The two donors had largely donor-specific TCR clusters.

MiXCR was run by TCRdb on the 5' RACE reads, yielding one entry per CDR3 protein. Found here are 180,000 or so distinct CDR3 sequences, roughly 11% of them singletons; the top ten hold approximately 4%. Looked up from germline, CDR1 is SGHNT and CDR2 is YYREEE (reference sequence). Trimming pared 4 bases from V and 2 bases from J, leaving 12 bases between. The CDR3 has 15 residues. The specimen was PBMCs or a T cell subset sorted from them (not recorded which). The rearrangement joins TRBV5-4 to TRBJ2-2; D possibly matches TRBD1 or TRBD2 (5 bases each). The TCR sequence derives from a man younger than 35 who had mild COVID-19 (a few samples of this study predate the infection). Cell type and time point are not known. CDR3 DNA sequence: TGTGCCAGCAGCCTCCCGGGGCTTAACACCGGGGAGCTGTTTTTT. This codes for CASSLPGLNTGELFF.